This T cell receptor (beta chain) was documented in a study of blood T cells in healthy people across ages. General study points: One million T cells yielded diversity estimates that were considered underestimates.

The CDR3 totals 16 residues. Germline CDR1 reads SEHNR; CDR2 reads FQNEAQ (reference sequence). This clonotype appeared a few times. Its antigen remains unknown. Through a sample-barcoded 5' primer and a J-beta primer mix, a second PCR was run for 7 to 11 cycles. Each CDR3 protein gets one entry after TCRdb re-called the 5' RACE reads with MiXCR. The table includes approximately 490,000 distinct CDR3 sequences, 20% to 30% detected once. The sample also formed part of further work on T cells of mothers and their children. That report notes: At a rate of about 1.5 ug per 15 ul, cDNA synthesis received all of the extracted RNA. The effect of thymic selection on TCR recombination output is similar between related and unrelated pairs.

The specimen sequenced was blood. This clonotype originated in a boy between 10 and 17 years old in good health. The V and J genes are TRBV7-9 and TRBJ2-5, with 11 bases aligning to TRBD1. The DNA end lines up better with TRBJ2-7; the J call may be wrong. The CDR3 sequence is CASSPVPGQGAYEQYF. The CDR3 region has the DNA TGTGCCAGCAGTCCAGTGCCGGGACAGGGGGCCTACGAGCAGTACTTC.